The subject of this entry is one TCR beta chain. Its matching antigen is unknown. Sorted-subset replicate PCRs used roughly 210 ng of genomic DNA. This amount corresponded to some 30,000 T cell genomes. Sequenced by immunoSEQ multiplex PCR; TCRdb stores in-frame clones only, minus some. Here the sample spans about 2.3 million clones, 90% to 95% being singletons. This record comes from a study of shared clonotypes between healthy human individuals. Regarding the study as a whole: The researchers took only blood, and tissue repertoires probably look different. Only a few donors were included, so the genetic and exposure-history diversity represented was limited.

Investigators divided CD4+ cells into CD45RA+ naive and CD45RA-negative memory subsets. Losses at the gene ends were 8 bases for V and 3 bases for J; bases not matched to a gene: 3. This CDR3 spans 12 amino acids. From germline, CDR1 is MNHEY and CDR2 SMNVEV (reference sequence). The clonotype comes from a man aged 18 to 29 in good health. Some clones in this sample may be carry-over from other donors' samples. The rearrangement uses TRBV27 and TRBJ1-2; 7 positions match TRBD1. Source material: naive CD4+ T cells from PBMCs. Noted subset: CD45RA+ positively selected. Written as DNA, the CDR3 is TGTGCCAGCTGGGACAGCTACTATGGCTACACCTTC. This encodes CASWDSYYGYTF.